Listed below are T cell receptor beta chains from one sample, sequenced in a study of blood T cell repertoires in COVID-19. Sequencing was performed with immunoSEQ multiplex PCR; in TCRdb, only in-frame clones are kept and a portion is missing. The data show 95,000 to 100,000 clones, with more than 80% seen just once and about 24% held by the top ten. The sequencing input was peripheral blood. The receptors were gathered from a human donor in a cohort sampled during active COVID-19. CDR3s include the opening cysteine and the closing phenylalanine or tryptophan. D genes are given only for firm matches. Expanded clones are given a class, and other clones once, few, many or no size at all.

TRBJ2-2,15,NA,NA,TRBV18,TGTGCCAGCTCACCTACATCAGCGAACACCGGGGAGCTGTTTTTT,CASSPTSANTGELFF
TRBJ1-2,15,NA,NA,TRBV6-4,TGTGCCAGCAGTGAGGGGCCCTTATCTAACTATGGCTACACCTTC,CASSEGPLSNYGYTF
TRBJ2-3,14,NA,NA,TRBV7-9,TGTGCCAGCAGCTCCAGGGACTTCTCAGATACGCAGTATTTT,CASSSRDFSDTQYF
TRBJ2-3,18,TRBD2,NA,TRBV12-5,TGTGCTAGTGGTCCTAGGCCGGGACTAGCGGGCCACACAGATACGCAGTATTTT,CASGPRPGLAGHTDTQYF
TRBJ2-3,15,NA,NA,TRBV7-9,TGTGCCAGCAGCTTCGGACAGGGAGGGACAGATACGCAGTATTTT,CASSFGQGGTDTQYF
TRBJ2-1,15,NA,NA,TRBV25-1,TGTGCCAGCAGTGGGGCTGTGAGCTCCTACAATGAGCAGTTCTTC,CASSGAVSSYNEQFF
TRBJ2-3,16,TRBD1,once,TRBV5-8,TGTGCCAGCAGTCCCGGTTGGGACAGGGGCACAGATACGCAGTATTTT,CASSPGWDRGTDTQYF
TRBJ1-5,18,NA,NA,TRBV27,TGTGCCAGCAGTTTAGCGGGGGGCTTGTTAGGTAGCAATCAGCCCCAGCATTTT,CASSLAGGLLGSNQPQHF
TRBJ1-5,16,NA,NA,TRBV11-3,TGTGCCATCGCGGGACCGCTCGACTATAGCAATCAGCCCCAGCATTTT,CAIAGPLDYSNQPQHF
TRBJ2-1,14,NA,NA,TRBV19,TGTGCCAGTAGTACTAGACTAGATACGAATGAGCAGTTCTTC,CASSTRLDTNEQFF
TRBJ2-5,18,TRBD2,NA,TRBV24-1,TGTGCCACCAGTGATTTGCTTGCTAGCGGGGGGCGTGGGGAGACCCAGTACTTC,CATSDLLASGGRGETQYF
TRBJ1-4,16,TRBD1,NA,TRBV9,TGTGCCAGCAGCGTAGCTGGGACAGGGACTAATGAAAAACTGTTTTTT,CASSVAGTGTNEKLFF
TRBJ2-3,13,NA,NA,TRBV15,TGTGCCACCAGTGGGGGCTTCACAGATACGCAGTATTTT,CATSGGFTDTQYF
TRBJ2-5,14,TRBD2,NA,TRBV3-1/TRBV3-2,TGTGCCAGCACCCGAAGCGGGGGCCCAGAGACCCAGTACTTC,CASTRSGGPETQYF
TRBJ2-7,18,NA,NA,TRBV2,TGTGCCAGCAGCAAGCCCCCTGGGGGCGGCCGGACTTTCTACGAGCAGTACTTC,CASSKPPGGGRTFYEQYF
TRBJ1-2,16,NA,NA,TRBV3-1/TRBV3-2,TGTGCCAGCAGCCAAGGGGACACTGGAGGAGCTTATGGCTACACCTTC,CASSQGDTGGAYGYTF
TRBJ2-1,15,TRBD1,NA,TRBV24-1,TGTGCCTCGTCGCAGGGACAGGGAAGGGCTAATGAGCAGTTCTTC,CASSQGQGRANEQFF
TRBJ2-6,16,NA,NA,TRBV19,TGTGCCAGTAGTATGCGTTCGGTCTCTGGGGCCAACGTCCTGACTTTC,CASSMRSVSGANVLTF
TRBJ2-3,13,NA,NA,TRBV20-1,TGCAGTGCTAGTGTTAGCGGCACAGATACGCAGTATTTT,CSASVSGTDTQYF
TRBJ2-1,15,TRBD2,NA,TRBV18,TGTGCCAGCTCACCGGCTAGCGGGGGCCTAGGGGAGCAGTTCTTC,CASSPASGGLGEQFF
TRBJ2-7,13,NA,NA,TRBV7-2,TGTGCCAGCAGCAGGACACCGGGCTACGAGCAGTACTTC,CASSRTPGYEQYF
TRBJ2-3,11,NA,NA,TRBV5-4,TGTGCCAGCAGCTTGGGGACTGCGCAGTATTTT,CASSLGTAQYF
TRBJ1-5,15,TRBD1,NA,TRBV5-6,TGTGCCAGCAGCTTGTATGGACAGGGATACCAGCCCCAGCATTTT,CASSLYGQGYQPQHF
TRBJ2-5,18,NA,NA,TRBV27,TGTGCCAGCAGCCCGGCCAGCGGCCCCCCCCCAGTAACGGAGACCCAGTACTTC,CASSPASGPPPVTETQYF
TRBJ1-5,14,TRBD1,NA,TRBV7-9,TGTGCCAGCAGCTTAACAGGGGGCAATCAGCCCCAGCATTTT,CASSLTGGNQPQHF
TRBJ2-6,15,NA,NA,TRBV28,TGTGCCAGCAGTTCGGGTGTAGTTGGGGCCAACGTCCTGACTTTC,CASSSGVVGANVLTF
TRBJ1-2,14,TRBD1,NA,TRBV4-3,TGCGCCAGCAGGGGACAGGGAGCTAACTATGGCTACACCTTC,CASRGQGANYGYTF
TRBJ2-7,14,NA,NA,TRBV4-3,TGCGCCAGCAGCCCTACAGGGAACTCCCACGAGCAGTACTTC,CASSPTGNSHEQYF
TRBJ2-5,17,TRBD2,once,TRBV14,TGTGCCAGCAGCCCGATGACTAGCGGGACGCCCCAAGAGACCCAGTACTTC,CASSPMTSGTPQETQYF
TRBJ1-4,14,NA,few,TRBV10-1,TGCGCCAGCAGCGCCGGGACACCGACTGGAAAACTGTTTTTT,CASSAGTPTGKLFF
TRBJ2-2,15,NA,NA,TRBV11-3,TGTGCCAGCAGCCCTCTGGCAGGGGAAACCGGGGAGCTGTTTTTT,CASSPLAGETGELFF
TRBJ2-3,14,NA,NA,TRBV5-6,TGTGCCAGCAGCGGGACTGTCAGCACAGATACGCAGTATTTT,CASSGTVSTDTQYF
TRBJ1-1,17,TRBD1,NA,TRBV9,TGTGCCAGCAGCGTAGATCTGGCAGGGGGGCTGAACACTGAAGCTTTCTTT,CASSVDLAGGLNTEAFF
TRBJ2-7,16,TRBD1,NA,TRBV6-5,TGTGCCAGCAGTTCCAACTCCCGGGACAGACCCTACGAGCAGTACTTC,CASSSNSRDRPYEQYF
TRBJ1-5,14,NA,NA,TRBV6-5,TGTGCCAGCAGTTACTTCGGGGGCAATCAGCCCCAGCATTTT,CASSYFGGNQPQHF
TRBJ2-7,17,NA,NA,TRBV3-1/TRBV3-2,TGTGCCAGCAGCCCACCCACAGGGAACGGAGGCTCCTACGAGCAGTACTTC,CASSPPTGNGGSYEQYF
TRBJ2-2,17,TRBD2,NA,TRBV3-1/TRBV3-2,TGTGCCAGCAGCGAACGAACAACTAGCGGTAACACCGGGGAGCTGTTTTTT,CASSERTTSGNTGELFF
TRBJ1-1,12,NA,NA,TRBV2,TGTGCCAGCAGTATTATATTGTTAGAAGCTTTCTTT,CASSIILLEAFF
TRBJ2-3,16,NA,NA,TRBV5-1,TGCGCCAGCAGCTTGGCCGGTCCAGGGGTAGGAGATACGCAGTATTTT,CASSLAGPGVGDTQYF
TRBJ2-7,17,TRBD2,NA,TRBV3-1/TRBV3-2,TGTGCCAGCAGCCCCGTAGGACTAGCGGGGGTGTCCTACGAGCAGTACTTC,CASSPVGLAGVSYEQYF
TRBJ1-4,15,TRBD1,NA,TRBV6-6,TGTGCCAGCGGCGACCACAGGGGCTTTAATGAAAAACTGTTTTTT,CASGDHRGFNEKLFF
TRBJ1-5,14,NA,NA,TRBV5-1,TGCGCCAGCAGCTTATCAGGGGGCAATCAGCCCCAGCATTTT,CASSLSGGNQPQHF
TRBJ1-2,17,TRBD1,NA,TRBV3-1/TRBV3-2,TGTGCCAGCAGCCAGACGGGACAGGCTCCTTCGGGGGATGGCTACACCTTC,CASSQTGQAPSGDGYTF
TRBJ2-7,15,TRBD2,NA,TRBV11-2,TGTGCCAGCAGCCCCCCTGCGGGGGGGCCAGGCGAGCAGTACTTC,CASSPPAGGPGEQYF
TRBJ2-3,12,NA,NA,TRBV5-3,TGTGCCAGAAGCCTCAGCACAGATACGCAGTATTTT,CARSLSTDTQYF
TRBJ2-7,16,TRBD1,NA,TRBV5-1,TGCGCCAGCAGCTTGGCGGCTGGGACAGTGGCCTACGAGCAGTACTTC,CASSLAAGTVAYEQYF
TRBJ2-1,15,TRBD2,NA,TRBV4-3,TGCGCCAGCAGCCCAGGTAGCGGGGGGGTGTATGAGCAGTTCTTC,CASSPGSGGVYEQFF